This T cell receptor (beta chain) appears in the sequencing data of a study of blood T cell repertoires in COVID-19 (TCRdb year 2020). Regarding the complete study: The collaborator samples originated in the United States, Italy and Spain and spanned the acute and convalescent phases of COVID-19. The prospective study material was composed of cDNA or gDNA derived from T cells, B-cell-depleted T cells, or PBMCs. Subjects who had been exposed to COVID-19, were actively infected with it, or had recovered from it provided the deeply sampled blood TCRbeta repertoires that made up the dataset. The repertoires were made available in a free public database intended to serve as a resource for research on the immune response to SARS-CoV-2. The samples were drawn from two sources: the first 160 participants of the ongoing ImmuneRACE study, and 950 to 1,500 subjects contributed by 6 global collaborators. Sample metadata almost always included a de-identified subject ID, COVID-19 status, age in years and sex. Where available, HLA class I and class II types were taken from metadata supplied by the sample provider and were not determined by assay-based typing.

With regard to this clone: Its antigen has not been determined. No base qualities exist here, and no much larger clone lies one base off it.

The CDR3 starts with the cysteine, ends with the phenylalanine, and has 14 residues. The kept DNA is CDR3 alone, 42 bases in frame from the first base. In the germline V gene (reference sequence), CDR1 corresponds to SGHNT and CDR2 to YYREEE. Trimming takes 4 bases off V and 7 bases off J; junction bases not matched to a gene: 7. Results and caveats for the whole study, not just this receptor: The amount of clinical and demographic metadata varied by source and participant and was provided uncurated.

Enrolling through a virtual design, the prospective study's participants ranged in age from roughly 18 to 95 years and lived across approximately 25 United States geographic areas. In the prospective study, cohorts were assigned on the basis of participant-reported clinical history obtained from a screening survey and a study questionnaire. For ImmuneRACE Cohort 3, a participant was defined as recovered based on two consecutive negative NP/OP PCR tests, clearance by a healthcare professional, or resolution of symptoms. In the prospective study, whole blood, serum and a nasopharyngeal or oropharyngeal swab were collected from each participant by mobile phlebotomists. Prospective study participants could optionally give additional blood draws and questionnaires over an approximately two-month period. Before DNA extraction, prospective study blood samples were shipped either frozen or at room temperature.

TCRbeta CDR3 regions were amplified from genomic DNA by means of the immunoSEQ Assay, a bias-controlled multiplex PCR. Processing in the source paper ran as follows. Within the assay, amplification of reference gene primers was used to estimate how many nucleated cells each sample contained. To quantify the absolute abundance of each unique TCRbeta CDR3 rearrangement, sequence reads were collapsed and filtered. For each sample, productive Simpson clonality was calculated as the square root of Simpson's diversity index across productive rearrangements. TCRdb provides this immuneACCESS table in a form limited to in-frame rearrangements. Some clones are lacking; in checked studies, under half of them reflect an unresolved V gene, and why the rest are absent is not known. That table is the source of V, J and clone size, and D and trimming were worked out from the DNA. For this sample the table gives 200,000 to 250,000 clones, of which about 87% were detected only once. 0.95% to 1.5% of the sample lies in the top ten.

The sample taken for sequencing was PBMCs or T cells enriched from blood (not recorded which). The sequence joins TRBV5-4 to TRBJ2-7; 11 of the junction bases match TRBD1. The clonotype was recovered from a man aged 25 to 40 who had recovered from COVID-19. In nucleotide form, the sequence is TGTGCCAGCAGCCGCCCCGGGACAGGGGGGGAGCAGTACTTC. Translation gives CASSRPGTGGEQYF. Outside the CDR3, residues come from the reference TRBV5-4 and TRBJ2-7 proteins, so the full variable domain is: ETGVTQSPTHLIKTRGQQVTLRCSSQSGHNTVSWYQQALGQGPQFIFQYYREEENGRGNFPPRFSGLQFPNYSSELNVNALELDDSALYLCASSRPGTGGEQYFGPGTRLTVT.